The 17 T cell receptor beta chains below all came from one sample that was sequenced in a study of T-cell memory formation after mild COVID-19. TCRdb called the 5' RACE reads again in MiXCR, with one record for every CDR3 protein. The sample has just under 150,000 distinct CDR3 sequences, roughly 21% seen once. The sample comprised PBMCs or a T cell subset sorted from them (not recorded which). These receptors originate from an adult woman who had mild COVID-19 (a few samples of this study predate the infection). Cell type and time point are not known.

The J gene is TRBJ2-1, the V gene TRBV20-1; no firm D call. CDR1 and CDR2 from the germline V gene are DFQATT and SNEGSKA (reference sequence). This CDR3 has 12 amino acids. Trimming took off 6 bases at V and 5 bases at J, with 11 bases between the two ends. The CDR3: CSAPGQHNEQFF. DNA of the CDR3: TGCAGTGCGCCTGGGCAGCACAATGAGCAGTTCTTC.

The chain joins TRBV2 to TRBJ1-5; unclear D gene. The ends were cut back, 1 base at V and 1 base at J, with 8 bases in the middle. CDR1 is SNHLY and CDR2 is FYNNEI in the germline V gene. The length of the CDR3 is 15 residues. The CDR3 nucleotides read TGTGCCAGCAGTGAAGAGGCAGGAAGCAATCAGCCCCAGCATTTT. Its translation: CASSEEAGSNQPQHF.

CDR3 residues: CASRTGTAYEQYF. In DNA form, the CDR3 reads TGTGCCAGCAGAACGGGGACAGCCTACGAGCAGTACTTC. The chain has TRBV6-5 and TRBJ2-7; 7 nucleotides agree with TRBD1. The V and J ends lost 6 bases and 2 bases, in that order; junction bases with no gene match: 4. Germline values: CDR1 MNHEY, CDR2 SVGAGI. The CDR3 runs 13 residues.

CDR3 coding DNA: TGCAGTGCTACCTCGAACACTGAAGCTTTCTTT. Translation gives CSATSNTEAFF. This sequence joins TRBV20-1 and TRBJ1-1, with D unresolved. The V end was cut by 4 bases, the J end by 1 base, with 4 bases between. Germline V lookup: CDR1 DFQATT, CDR2 SNEGSKA (reference sequence). The CDR3 consists of 11 residues.

This clonotype was seen a handful of times. The chain uses TRBV7-9 and TRBJ2-1, with 8 bases fitting TRBD1. From germline, CDR1 is SEHNR and CDR2 FQNEAQ (reference sequence). V trimming: 5 bases; J trimming: 4 bases; junction bases outside the gene matches: 10. The CDR3 has 16 amino acids. This CDR3 reads CASSPPRTGTYNEQFF. For the CDR3, the DNA is TGTGCCAGCAGCCCACCCCGGACAGGGACATACAATGAGCAGTTCTTC.

This sequence joins TRBV6-2 or TRBV6-3 and TRBJ2-2, with 11 bases aligning to TRBD2. CDR3 size: 15 residues. Germline CDR1 and CDR2: MNHEY and SVGEGT. V lost 8 bases and J lost 6; bases outside the gene matches: 8. CDR3 in amino acids: CASLLAGELSGELFF. As DNA, the CDR3 is TGTGCCAGCTTACTAGCGGGAGAATTATCCGGGGAGCTGTTTTTT.

J is TRBJ2-2 and V is TRBV9; tentatively, D is TRBD2 (5 bases). CDR3 length: 15 amino acids. Trimming shortened V by 1 base and J by 3 bases, and 10 bases separated the two germline ends. Germline V gene data show CDR1 as SGDLS and CDR2 as YYNGEE. The chain's CDR3 is CASSVTSAYTGELFF. CDR3 sequence (DNA): TGTGCCAGCAGCGTAACTAGTGCGTACACCGGGGAGCTGTTTTTT.

Only a few counts were recorded for this clonotype. The chain couples TRBV2 to TRBJ2-5, with D possibly TRBD2 on 6 matching bases. This CDR3 is 16 amino acids long. The ends were cut back, 6 bases at V and 1 base at J, with 18 bases in the middle. Per germline, CDR1 SNHLY and CDR2 FYNNEI. This chain's CDR3 is CASRGYYGGAQETQYF. In DNA form, the CDR3 reads TGTGCCAGCAGGGGGTATTATGGAGGGGCCCAAGAGACCCAGTACTTC.

The V call is TRBV25-1, the J call TRBJ2-5, with D unclear. This CDR3 comprises 12 residues. Trimming took off 3 bases at V and 4 bases at J, with 6 bases between the two ends. Germline values: CDR1 MGHDK, CDR2 SYGVNS. The CDR3 spells CASSDSPETQYF. CDR3 coding DNA: TGTGCCAGCAGTGACTCACCAGAGACCCAGTACTTC. The variable domain in full, completed from reference TRBV25-1 and TRBJ2-5, reads EADIYQTPRYLVIGTGKKITLECSQTMGHDKMYWYQQDPGMELHLIHYSYGVNSTEKGDLSSESTVSRIRTEHFPLTLESARPSHTSQYLCASSDSPETQYFGPGTRLLVL.

This clonotype was recorded many times. The V gene is TRBV9, the J gene TRBJ2-1; TRBD2 agrees at 10 bases. After removal of 2 bases from V and 3 bases from J, the junction contained 2 bases not matched to a gene. In germline, CDR1 is SGDLS, CDR2 YYNGEE. This CDR3 is 15 amino acids long. CDR3 bases: TGTGCCAGCAGCGTTGGACTAGCGGACTACAATGAGCAGTTCTTC. It codes for CASSVGLADYNEQFF.

This clonotype was observed a few times. The chain recombines TRBV3-1 with TRBJ2-5; possible D gene TRBD2, 6 bases. The CDR3 has 14 amino acids. Germline V gene lookup returns CDR1 LGHDT and CDR2 YNNKEL (reference sequence). With 1 base removed from V and 5 bases from J, the gap between germline ends came to 11 bases. The CDR3: CASSQGRGRETQYF. CDR3 nucleotide sequence: TGTGCCAGCAGCCAAGGGCGGGGCAGGGAGACCCAGTACTTC.

This clonotype was recorded a few times. The chain carries TRBV7-2 and TRBJ2-7; no clear D. This CDR3 spans 14 amino acids. V was shortened by 4 bases and J by 2 bases, with 12 bases between the two germline ends. The germline V gene has CDR1 SGHTA and CDR2 FQGNSA. The CDR3 nucleotides are TGTGCCAGCAGCTGGTCCCAAGGGACCTACGAGCAGTACTTC. Encoded protein: CASSWSQGTYEQYF.

The CDR3 region is CASSQRTGGGETQYF. Written as DNA, the CDR3 is TGTGCCAGCAGCCAACGTACAGGGGGGGGAGAGACCCAGTACTTC. This rearrangement joins TRBV3-1 to TRBJ2-5, with D perhaps TRBD1 (8 bases). CDR3 length: 15 amino acids. V was shortened by 2 bases and J by 4 bases, with 14 bases between the two germline ends. CDR1 is LGHDT, CDR2 YNNKEL, per germline (reference sequence).

This clonotype was detected only a few times. CDR3: CSVKGSYEQYF. CDR3 sequence (DNA): TGCAGTGTAAAGGGGTCCTACGAGCAGTACTTC. J is TRBJ2-7 and V is TRBV20-1, with D tentatively TRBD1 (5 bases). Germline CDR1 DFQATT, CDR2 SNEGSKA (reference sequence). The ends were cut back, 7 bases at V and 1 base at J, with 8 bases in the middle. The CDR3 extends over 11 amino acids.

This clonotype was recorded many times. The rearrangement joins TRBV6-5 to TRBJ2-3; D not certain. This CDR3 spans 13 amino acids. The V end was cut by 6 bases, the J end by 6 bases, with 13 bases between. Germline V CDR1 and CDR2: MNHEY, SVGAGI. DNA for the CDR3: TGTGCCAGCAGGGATCTGGTTGCGGATACGCAGTATTTT. This sequence encodes CASRDLVADTQYF.

J is TRBJ1-2 and V is TRBV20-1; a weak D match, TRBD1 (6 bases). With 6 bases removed from V and 3 bases from J, the gap between germline ends came to 17 bases. Germline CDR1 DFQATT, CDR2 SNEGSKA (reference sequence). This CDR3 is 14 amino acids long. CDR3 bases: TGCAGTGCCAGAACAGGGATTGGGGACTATGGCTACACCTTC. Encoded protein: CSARTGIGDYGYTF.

This chain joins TRBV11-2 and TRBJ2-3; tentatively, D is TRBD2 (6 bases). The CDR3 sequence is 13 residues long. In germline, CDR1 is SGHAT, CDR2 FQNNGV. Between the trimmed V and J ends, which lost 1 base and 10 bases, there was a span of 12 bases. CDR3 residues: CASSLVTGGAQYF. For the CDR3, the DNA is TGTGCCAGCAGCTTAGTTACAGGAGGGGCGCAGTATTTT.